This TCR beta chain was obtained from a study of shared clonotypes between healthy human individuals. Whole-study findings and limits: It was anticipated that sequencing depth would influence how many clonotypes donors shared.

Naivety among CD8 cells was defined by CD45RO negativity and positive CCR7 selection, thereby excluding terminally differentiated effector memory CD45RA+ cells. Donors comprised only Caucasian adults living in Nashville, Tennessee. V shed 5 bases, J shed 0 bases, and the junction held 6 bases outside the gene matches. CDR1 SEHNR and CDR2 FQNEAQ come from the germline V gene (reference sequence). This CDR3 has 16 residues. About this clone: Its antigen is unknown.

The repertoire was sequenced with immunoSEQ multiplex PCR; TCRdb's copy has only in-frame clones and lacks some. The table has around 700,000 clones, 92% seen once. This TCR was sampled from a young man in good health. Sequencing was carried out using naive CD8+ T cells sorted from blood. The V call is TRBV7-9, the J call TRBJ2-3; 9 nucleotides align to TRBD2. CDR3 protein: CASSPRTSVSTDTQYF. As DNA, the CDR3 is TGTGCCAGCAGCCCGCGGACTAGCGTGAGCACAGATACGCAGTATTTT.